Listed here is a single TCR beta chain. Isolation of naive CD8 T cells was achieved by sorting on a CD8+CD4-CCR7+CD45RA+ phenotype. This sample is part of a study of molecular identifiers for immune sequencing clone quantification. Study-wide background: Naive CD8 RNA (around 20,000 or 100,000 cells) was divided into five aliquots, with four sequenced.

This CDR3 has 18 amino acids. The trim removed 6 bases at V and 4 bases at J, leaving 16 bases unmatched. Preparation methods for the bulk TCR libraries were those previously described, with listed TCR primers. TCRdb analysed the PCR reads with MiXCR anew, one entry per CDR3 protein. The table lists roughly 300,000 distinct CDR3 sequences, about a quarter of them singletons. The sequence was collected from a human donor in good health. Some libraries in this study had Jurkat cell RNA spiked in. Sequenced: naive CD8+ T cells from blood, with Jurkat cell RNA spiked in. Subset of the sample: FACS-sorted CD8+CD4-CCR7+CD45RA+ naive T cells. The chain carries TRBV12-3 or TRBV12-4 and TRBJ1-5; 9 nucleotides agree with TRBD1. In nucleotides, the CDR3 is TGTGCCAGCAGGGGACAGGACAGGGGAAGTGGGGCTAATCAGCCCCAGCATTTT. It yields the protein CASRGQDRGSGANQPQHF.